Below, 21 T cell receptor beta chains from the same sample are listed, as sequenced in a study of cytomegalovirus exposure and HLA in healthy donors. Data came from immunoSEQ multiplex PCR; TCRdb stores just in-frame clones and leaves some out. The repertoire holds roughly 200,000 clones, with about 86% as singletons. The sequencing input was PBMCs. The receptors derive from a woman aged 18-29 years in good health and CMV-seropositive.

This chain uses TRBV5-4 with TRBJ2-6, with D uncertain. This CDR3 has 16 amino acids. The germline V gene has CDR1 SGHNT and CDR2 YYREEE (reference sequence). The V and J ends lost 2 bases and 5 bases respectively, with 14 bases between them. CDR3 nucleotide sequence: TGTGCCAGCAGCTTCATGGTCCAGTACCGGGCCAACGTCCTGACTTTC. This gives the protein CASSFMVQYRANVLTF. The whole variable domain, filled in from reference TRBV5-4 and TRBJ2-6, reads ETGVTQSPTHLIKTRGQQVTLRCSSQSGHNTVSWYQQALGQGPQFIFQYYREEENGRGNFPPRFSGLQFPNYSSELNVNALELDDSALYLCASSFMVQYRANVLTFGAGSRLTVL.

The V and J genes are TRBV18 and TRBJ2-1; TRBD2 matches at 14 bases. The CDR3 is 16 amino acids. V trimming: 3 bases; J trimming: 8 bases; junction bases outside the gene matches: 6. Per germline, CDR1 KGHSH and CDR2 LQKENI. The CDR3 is CASSPGGLAGGHEQFF. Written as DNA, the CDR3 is TGTGCCAGCTCACCCGGCGGACTAGCGGGGGGTCATGAGCAGTTCTTC.

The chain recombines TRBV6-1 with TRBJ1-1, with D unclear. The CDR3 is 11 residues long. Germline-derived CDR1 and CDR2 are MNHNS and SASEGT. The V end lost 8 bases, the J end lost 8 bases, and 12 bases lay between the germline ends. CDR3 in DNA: TGTGCCAGCCGGGAGGGCGGGGAAGCTTTCTTT. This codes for CASREGGEAFF.

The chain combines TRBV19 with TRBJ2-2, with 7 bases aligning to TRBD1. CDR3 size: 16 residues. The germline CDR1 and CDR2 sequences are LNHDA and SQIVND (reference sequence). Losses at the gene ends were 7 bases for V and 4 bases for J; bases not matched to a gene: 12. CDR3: CASKSRDREVTGELFF. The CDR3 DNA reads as TGTGCCAGTAAAAGCCGGGACAGAGAGGTCACCGGGGAGCTGTTTTTT.

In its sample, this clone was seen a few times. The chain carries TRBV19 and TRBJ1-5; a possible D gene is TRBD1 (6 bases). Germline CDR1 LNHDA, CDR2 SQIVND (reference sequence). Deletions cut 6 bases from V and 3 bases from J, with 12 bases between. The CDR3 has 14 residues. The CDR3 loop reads CASRETGFNQPQHF. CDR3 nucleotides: TGTGCCAGTAGGGAAACAGGGTTCAATCAGCCCCAGCATTTT. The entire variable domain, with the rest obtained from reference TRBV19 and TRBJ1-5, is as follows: DGGITQSPKYLFRKEGQNVTLSCEQNLNHDAMYWYRQDPGQGLRLIYYSQIVNDFQKGDIAEGYSVSREKKESFPLTVTSAQKNPTAFYLCASRETGFNQPQHFGDGTRLSIL.

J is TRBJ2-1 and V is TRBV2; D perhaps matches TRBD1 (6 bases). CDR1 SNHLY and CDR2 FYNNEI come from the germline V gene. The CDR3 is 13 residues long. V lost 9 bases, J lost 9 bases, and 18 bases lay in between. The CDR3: CARGDRSGREQFF. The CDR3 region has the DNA TGTGCCAGAGGAGACAGGTCAGGACGTGAGCAGTTCTTC.

Here the CDR3 reads CASSFSSGGADTQYF. CDR3 in DNA: TGTGCCAGCAGCTTCTCTAGCGGGGGGGCTGATACGCAGTATTTT. The V gene is TRBV7-2, the J gene TRBJ2-3; 12 bases match TRBD2. V shed 3 bases, J shed 6 bases, and the junction held 4 bases outside the gene matches. Germline V gene data show CDR1 as SGHTA and CDR2 as FQGNSA. The CDR3 consists of 15 residues.

The CDR3 DNA sequence: TGTGCCAGTACCCCCACTAGCGGGGGTACCGAGCAGTACTTC. Encoded protein: CASTPTSGGTEQYF. The chain joins TRBV19 to TRBJ2-7; TRBD2 matches at 11 bases. The CDR3 contains 14 residues. Germline V gene lookup returns CDR1 LNHDA and CDR2 SQIVND (reference sequence). V gave up 7 bases and J gave up 6 bases; unmatched junction bases: 8.

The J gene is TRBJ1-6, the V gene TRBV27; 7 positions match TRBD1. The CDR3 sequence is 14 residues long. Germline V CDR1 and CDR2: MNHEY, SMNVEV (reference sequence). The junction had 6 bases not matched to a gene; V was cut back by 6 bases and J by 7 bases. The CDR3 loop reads CASSPGTANSPLHF. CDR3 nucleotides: TGTGCCAGCAGCCCCGGGACAGCCAATTCACCCCTCCACTTT.

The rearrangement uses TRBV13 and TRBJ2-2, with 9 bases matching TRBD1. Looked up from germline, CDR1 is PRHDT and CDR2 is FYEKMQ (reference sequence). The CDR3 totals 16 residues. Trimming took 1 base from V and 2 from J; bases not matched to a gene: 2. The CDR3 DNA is TGTGCCAGCAGCTTAGCGGACAGGGGAAACACCGGGGAGCTGTTTTTT. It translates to CASSLADRGNTGELFF.

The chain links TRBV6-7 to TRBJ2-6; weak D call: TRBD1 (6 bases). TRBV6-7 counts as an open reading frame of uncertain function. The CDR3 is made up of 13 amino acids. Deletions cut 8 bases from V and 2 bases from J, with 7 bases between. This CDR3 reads CASQGTGANVLTF. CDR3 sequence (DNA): TGTGCCAGCCAGGGGACTGGGGCCAACGTCCTGACTTTC.

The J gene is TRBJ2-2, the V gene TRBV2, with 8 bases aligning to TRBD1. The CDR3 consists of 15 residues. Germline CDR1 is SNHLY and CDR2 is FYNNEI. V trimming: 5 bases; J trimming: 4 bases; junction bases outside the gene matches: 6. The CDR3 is CASSTTTGVTGELFF. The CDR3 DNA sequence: TGTGCCAGCAGTACTACGACAGGGGTCACCGGGGAGCTGTTTTTT.

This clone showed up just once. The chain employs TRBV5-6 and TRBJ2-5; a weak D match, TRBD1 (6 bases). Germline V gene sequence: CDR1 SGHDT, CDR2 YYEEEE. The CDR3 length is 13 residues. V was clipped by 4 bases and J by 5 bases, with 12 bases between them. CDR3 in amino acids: CASSKGHMETQYF. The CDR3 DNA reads TGTGCCAGCAGCAAGGGACATATGGAGACCCAGTACTTC.

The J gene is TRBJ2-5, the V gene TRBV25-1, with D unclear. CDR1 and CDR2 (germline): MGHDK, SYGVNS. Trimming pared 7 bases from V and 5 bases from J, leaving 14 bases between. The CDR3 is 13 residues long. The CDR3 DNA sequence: TGTGCCAGCAATCGTCCGGGTGGGGAGACCCAGTACTTC. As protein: CASNRPGGETQYF.

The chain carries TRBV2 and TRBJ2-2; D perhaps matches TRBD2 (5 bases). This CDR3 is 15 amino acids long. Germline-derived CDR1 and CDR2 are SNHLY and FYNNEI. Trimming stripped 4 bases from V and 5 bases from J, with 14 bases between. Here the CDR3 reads CASSASQRLTGELFF. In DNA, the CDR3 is TGTGCCAGCAGTGCAAGTCAGCGGCTTACCGGGGAGCTGTTTTTT.

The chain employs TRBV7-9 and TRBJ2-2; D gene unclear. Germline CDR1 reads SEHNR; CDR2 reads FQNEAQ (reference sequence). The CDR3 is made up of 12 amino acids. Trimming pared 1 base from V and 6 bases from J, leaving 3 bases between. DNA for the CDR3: TGTGCCAGCAGCTTAGGAGCCGGGGAGCTGTTTTTT. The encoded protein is CASSLGAGELFF. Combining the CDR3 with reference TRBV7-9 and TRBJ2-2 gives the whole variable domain DTGVSQNPRHKITKRGQNVTFRCDPISEHNRLYWYRQTLGQGPEFLTYFQNEAQLEKSRLLSDRFSAERPKGSFSTLEIQRTEQGDSAMYLCASSLGAGELFFGEGSRLTVL.

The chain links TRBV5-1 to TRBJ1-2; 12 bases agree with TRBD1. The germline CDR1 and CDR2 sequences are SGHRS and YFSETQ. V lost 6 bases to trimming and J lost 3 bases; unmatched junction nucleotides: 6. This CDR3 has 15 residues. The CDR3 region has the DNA TGCGCCAGCAACCCGGGACAGGGGGCTCACTATGGCTACACCTTC. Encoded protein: CASNPGQGAHYGYTF.

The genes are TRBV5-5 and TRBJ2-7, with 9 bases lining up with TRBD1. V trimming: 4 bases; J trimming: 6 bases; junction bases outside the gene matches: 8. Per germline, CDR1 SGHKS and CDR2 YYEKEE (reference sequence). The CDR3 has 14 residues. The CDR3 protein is CASSPGQGGLEQYF. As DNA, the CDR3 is TGTGCCAGCAGCCCGGGACAGGGAGGTCTCGAGCAGTACTTC.

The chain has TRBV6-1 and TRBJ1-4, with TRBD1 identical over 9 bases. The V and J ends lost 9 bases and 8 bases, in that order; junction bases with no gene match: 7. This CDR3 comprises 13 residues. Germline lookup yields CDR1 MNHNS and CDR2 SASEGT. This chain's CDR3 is CASLPGQGEKLFF. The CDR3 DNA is TGTGCCAGTCTTCCGGGACAGGGAGAAAAACTGTTTTTT.

CDR3 in DNA: TGTGCCAGCAGTGAACTAGCGGGGGGGGAGCTGTTTTTT. Its translation is CASSELAGGELFF. V is TRBV2 and J is TRBJ2-2, with TRBD2 identical over 9 bases. V gave up 2 bases and J gave up 8 bases; unmatched junction bases: 0. The CDR3 has 13 amino acids. CDR1 and CDR2 (germline): SNHLY, FYNNEI.

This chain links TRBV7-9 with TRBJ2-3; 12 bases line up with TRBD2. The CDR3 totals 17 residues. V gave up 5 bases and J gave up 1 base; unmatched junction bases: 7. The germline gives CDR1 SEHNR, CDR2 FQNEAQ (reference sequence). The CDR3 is CASSPPGLAGGTDTQYF. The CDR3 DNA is TGTGCCAGCAGCCCGCCGGGACTAGCGGGTGGCACAGATACGCAGTATTTT.